The clone carrying this T cell receptor (beta chain) showed up just a few times. Here immunoSEQ multiplex PCR was the method, and the copy in TCRdb shows in-frame clones only, minus some. The data hold approximately 3,000 clones, with around 28% observed a single time. This sample was included in a study of T cells in localized non-small cell lung cancer. The V end lost 5 bases, the J end lost 6 bases, and 14 bases lay between the germline ends. The CDR3 sequence is 14 residues long. The rearrangement uses TRBV7-1 and TRBJ2-1; D remains unclear. TRBV7-1 is identified as an open reading frame with a role that is uncertain. The starting material was normal lung tissue next to the tumor, obtained before any cancer treatment. The receptor was derived from a woman aged 35-75 years with stage I lung adenocarcinoma. The CDR3 here is CASSPGGSLNEQFF. The CDR3 nucleotides read TGTGCCAGCAGCCCCGGTGGGTCCCTCAATGAGCAGTTCTTC.